This T cell receptor (beta chain) was documented in a study of long-term antiretroviral therapy in people with HIV. Regarding the study as a whole: ART-treated samples gained diversity yet remained below transplant donor controls.

The assay used was immunoSEQ (version v3.0), run at survey level. The table came from immunoSEQ multiplex PCR; TCRdb's copy has only in-frame clones and leaves some out. The table includes 45,000 or so clones, 90% to 95% detected once. Each donor had at least one pre-ART and at least two post-ART PBMC samples. A remark on this clone: What it binds is unknown.

Trimming took 3 bases from V and 6 from J; bases not matched to a gene: 1. The CDR3 length is 14 residues. The germline gives CDR1 SEHNR, CDR2 FQNEAQ (reference sequence). The specimen was unsorted PBMCs, collected 3.7 years after starting antiretroviral therapy. The receptor was derived from a woman aged 45-60 years with HIV. V gene TRBV7-9 combines with J gene TRBJ1-4; 10 bases are shared with TRBD1. CDR3 DNA: TGTGCCAGCAGCTTTGGGACAGGGGATGAAAAACTGTTTTTT. Its translation is CASSFGTGDEKLFF.